This note documents a single T cell receptor (beta chain) sequence. The data were taken from a study of control samples from healthy donors and cancer patients. The data were produced by immunoSEQ multiplex PCR, yet TCRdb's version contains in-frame clones alone and is incomplete. The data contain more than 140,000 clones, about 90% of them singletons. The sequence derives from a man aged 18 to 30 in good health. Sequencing used blood.

The DNA for the CDR3 is TGTGCCAGCTTCTCCAACGATATCGTAGCTTTCTTT. This encodes CASFSNDIVAFF. The genes are TRBV12-3 or TRBV12-4 and TRBJ1-1; D call uncertain. The ends were cut back, 8 bases at V and 10 bases at J, with 17 bases in the middle. This CDR3 region has 12 residues.